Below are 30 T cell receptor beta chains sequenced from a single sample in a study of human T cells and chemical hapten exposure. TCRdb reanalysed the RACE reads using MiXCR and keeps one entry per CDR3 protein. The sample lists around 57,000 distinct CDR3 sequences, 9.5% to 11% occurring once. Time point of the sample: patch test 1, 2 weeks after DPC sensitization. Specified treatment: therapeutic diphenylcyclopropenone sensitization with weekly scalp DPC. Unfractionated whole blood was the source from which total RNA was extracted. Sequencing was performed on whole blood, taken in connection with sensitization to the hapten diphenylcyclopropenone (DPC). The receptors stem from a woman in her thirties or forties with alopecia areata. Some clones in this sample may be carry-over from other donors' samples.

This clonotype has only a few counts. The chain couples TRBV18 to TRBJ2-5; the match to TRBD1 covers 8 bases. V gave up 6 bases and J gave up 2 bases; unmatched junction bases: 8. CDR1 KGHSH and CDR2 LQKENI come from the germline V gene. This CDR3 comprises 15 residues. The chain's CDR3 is CASSPGTGRQETQYF. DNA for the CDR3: TGTGCCAGCTCGCCCGGGACAGGTCGTCAAGAGACCCAGTACTTC.

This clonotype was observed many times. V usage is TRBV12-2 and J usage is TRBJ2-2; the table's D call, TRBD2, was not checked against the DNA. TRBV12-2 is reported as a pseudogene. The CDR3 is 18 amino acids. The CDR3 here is CASRLGKGGRMNTGELFF. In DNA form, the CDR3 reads TGTGCAAGTCGCTTAGGGAAGGGCGGGAGAATGAACACCGGGGAGCTGTTTTTT.

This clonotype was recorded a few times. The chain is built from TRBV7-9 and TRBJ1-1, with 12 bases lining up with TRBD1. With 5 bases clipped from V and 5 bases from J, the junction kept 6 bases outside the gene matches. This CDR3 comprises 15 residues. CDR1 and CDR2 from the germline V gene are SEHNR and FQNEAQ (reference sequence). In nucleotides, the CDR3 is TGTGCCAGCAGCAACTGGGACAGGGGGCAGACTGAAGCTTTCTTT. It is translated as CASSNWDRGQTEAFF. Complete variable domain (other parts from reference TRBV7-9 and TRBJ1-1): DTGVSQNPRHKITKRGQNVTFRCDPISEHNRLYWYRQTLGQGPEFLTYFQNEAQLEKSRLLSDRFSAERPKGSFSTLEIQRTEQGDSAMYLCASSNWDRGQTEAFFGQGTRLTVV.

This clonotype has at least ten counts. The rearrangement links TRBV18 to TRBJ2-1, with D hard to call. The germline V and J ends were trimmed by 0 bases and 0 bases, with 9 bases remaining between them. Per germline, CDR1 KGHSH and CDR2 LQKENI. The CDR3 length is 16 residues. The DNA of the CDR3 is TGTGCCAGCTCACCACCAGGCCCCAGCTCCTACAATGAGCAGTTCTTC. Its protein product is CASSPPGPSSYNEQFF. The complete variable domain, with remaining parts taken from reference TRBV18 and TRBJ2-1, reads NAGVMQNPRHLVRRRGQEARLRCSPMKGHSHVYWYRQLPEEGLKFMVYLQKENIIDESGMPKERFSAEFPKEGPSILRIQQVVRGDSAAYFCASSPPGPSSYNEQFFGPGTRLTVL.

The chain's CDR3 is CASSQAGTEFF. The CDR3 nucleotides are TGTGCCAGCAGCCAAGCAGGGACCGAGTTCTTC. The genes are TRBV3-1 and TRBJ2-1; D is possibly TRBD1 or TRBD2 (5 bases each). Between the trimmed V and J ends, which lost 1 base and 14 bases, there was a span of 9 bases. Per the germline V gene, CDR1 is LGHDT and CDR2 is YNNKEL (reference sequence). The CDR3 contains 11 residues.

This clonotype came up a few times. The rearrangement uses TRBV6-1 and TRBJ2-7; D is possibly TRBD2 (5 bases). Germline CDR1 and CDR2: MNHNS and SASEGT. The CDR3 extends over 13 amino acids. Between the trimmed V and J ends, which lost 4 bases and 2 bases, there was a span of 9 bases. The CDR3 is CASSGTDTYEQYF. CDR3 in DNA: TGTGCCAGCAGTGGGACTGATACCTACGAGCAGTACTTC.

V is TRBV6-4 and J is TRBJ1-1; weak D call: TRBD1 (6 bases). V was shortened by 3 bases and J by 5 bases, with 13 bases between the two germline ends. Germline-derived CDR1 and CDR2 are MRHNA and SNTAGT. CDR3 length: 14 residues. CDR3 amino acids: CASSEGAGYTEAFF. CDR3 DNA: TGTGCCAGCAGTGAGGGGGCAGGGTATACTGAAGCTTTCTTT.

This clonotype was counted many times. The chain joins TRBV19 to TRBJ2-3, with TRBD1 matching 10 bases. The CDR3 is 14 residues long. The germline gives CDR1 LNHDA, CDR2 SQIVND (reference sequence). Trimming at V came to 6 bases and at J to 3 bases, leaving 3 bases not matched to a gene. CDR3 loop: CASSDRGRTDTQYF. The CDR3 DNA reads TGTGCCAGTAGCGACAGGGGGCGGACAGATACGCAGTATTTT.

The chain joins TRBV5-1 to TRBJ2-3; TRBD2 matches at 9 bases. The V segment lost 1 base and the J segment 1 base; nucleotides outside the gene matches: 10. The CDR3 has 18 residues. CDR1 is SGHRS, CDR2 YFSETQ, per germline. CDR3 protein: CASSLQDASGIGTDTQYF. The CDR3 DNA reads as TGCGCCAGCAGCTTGCAAGATGCTAGCGGGATCGGCACAGATACGCAGTATTTT.

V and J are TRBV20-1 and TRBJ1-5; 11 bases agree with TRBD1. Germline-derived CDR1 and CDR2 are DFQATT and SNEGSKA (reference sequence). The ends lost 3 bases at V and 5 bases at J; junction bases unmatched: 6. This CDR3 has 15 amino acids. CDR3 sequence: CSARKGQGAYQPQHF. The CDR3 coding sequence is TGCAGTGCTAGGAAAGGACAGGGGGCGTATCAGCCCCAGCATTTT.

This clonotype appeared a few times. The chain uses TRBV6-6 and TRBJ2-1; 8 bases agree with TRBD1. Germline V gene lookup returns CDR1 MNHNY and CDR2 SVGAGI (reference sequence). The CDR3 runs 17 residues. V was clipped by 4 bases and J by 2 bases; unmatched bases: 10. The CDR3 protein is CASSFPSDRATYNEQFF. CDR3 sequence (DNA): TGTGCCAGCAGTTTCCCATCGGACAGGGCCACCTACAATGAGCAGTTCTTC.

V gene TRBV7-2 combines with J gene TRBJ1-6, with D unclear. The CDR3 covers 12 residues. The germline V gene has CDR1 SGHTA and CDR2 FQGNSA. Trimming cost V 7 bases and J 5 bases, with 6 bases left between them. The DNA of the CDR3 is TGTGCCAGCAACGGGGATAATTCACCCCTCCACTTT. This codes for CASNGDNSPLHF. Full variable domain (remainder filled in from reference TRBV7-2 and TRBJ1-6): GAGVSQSPSNKVTEKGKDVELRCDPISGHTALYWYRQSLGQGLEFLIYFQGNSAPDKSGLPSDRFSAERTGGSVSTLTIQRTQQEDSAVYLCASNGDNSPLHFGNGTRLTVT.

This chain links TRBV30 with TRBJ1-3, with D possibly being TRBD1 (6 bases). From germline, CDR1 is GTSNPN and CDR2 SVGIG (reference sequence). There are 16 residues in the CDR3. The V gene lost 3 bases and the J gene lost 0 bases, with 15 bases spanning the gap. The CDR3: CAWRKGQLISGNTIYF. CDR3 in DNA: TGTGCCTGGAGGAAGGGACAACTCATCTCTGGAAACACCATATATTTT.

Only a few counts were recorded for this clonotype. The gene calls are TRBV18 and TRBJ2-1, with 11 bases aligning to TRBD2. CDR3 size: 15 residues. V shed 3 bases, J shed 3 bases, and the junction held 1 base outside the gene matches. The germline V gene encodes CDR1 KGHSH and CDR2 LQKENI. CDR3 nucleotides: TGTGCCAGCTCACCTAGCGGGGGGGACTACAATGAGCAGTTCTTC. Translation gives CASSPSGGDYNEQFF.

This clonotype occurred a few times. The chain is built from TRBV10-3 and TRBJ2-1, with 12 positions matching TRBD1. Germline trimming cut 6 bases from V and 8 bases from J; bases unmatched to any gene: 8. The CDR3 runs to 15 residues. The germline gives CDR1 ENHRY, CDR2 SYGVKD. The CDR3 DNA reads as TGTGCCATCAGAGCCGGGACAGGGGGCAGGGATGAGCAGTTCTTC. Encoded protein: CAIRAGTGGRDEQFF.

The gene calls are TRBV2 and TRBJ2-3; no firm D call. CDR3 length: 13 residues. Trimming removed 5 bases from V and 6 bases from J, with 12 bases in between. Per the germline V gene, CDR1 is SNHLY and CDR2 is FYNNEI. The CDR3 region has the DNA TGTGCCAGCAGTTACGGCCTGAGCGATACGCAGTATTTT. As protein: CASSYGLSDTQYF.

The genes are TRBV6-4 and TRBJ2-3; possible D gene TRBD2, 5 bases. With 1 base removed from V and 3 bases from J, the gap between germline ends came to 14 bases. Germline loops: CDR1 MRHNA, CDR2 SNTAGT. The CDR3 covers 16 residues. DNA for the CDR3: TGTGCCAGCAGTGACTTTCCTACTAGGCCGACAGATACGCAGTATTTT. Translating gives CASSDFPTRPTDTQYF.

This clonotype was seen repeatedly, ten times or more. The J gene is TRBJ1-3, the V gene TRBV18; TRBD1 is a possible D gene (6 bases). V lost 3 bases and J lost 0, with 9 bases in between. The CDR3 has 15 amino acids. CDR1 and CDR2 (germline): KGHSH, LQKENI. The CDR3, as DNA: TGTGCCAGCTCACCCGACAGGAGCTCTGGAAACACCATATATTTT. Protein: CASSPDRSSGNTIYF.

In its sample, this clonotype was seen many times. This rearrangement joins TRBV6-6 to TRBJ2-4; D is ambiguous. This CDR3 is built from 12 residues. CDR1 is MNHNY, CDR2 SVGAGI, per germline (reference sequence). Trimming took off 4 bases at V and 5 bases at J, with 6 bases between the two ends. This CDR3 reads CASSLNENIQYF. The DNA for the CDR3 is TGTGCCAGCAGTTTAAACGAAAACATTCAGTACTTC.

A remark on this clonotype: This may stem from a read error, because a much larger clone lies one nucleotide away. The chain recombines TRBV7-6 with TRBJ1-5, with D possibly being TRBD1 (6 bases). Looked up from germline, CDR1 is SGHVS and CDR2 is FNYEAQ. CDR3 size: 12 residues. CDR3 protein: CASSAGDQPQRF. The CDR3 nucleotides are TGTGCCAGCAGCGCAGGGGATCAGCCCCAGCGTTTT. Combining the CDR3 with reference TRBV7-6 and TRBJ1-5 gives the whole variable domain GAGVSQSPRYKVTKRGQDVALRCDPISGHVSLYWYRQALGQGPEFLTYFNYEAQQDKSGLPNDRFSAERPEGSISTLTIQRTEQRDSAMYRCASSAGDQPQRFGDGTRLSIL.

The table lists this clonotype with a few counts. As DNA, the CDR3 is TGTGCCAGCAGCCTACTAGCGGGGGAGGGATACATTCAGTACTTC. This sequence encodes CASSLLAGEGYIQYF. The V and J genes are TRBV27 and TRBJ2-4; TRBD2 matches 11 bases. Germline assignment: CDR1 MNHEY and CDR2 SMNVEV (reference sequence). The V segment lost 6 bases and the J segment 8 bases; nucleotides outside the gene matches: 9. The CDR3 consists of 15 residues.

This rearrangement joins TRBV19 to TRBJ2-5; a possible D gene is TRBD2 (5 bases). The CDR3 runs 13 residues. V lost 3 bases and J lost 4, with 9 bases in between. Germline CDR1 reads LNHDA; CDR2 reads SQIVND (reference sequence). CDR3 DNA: TGTGCCAGTAGTATTTCTGGAGGAGAGACCCAGTACTTC. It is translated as CASSISGGETQYF. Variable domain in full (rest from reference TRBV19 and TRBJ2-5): DGGITQSPKYLFRKEGQNVTLSCEQNLNHDAMYWYRQDPGQGLRLIYYSQIVNDFQKGDIAEGYSVSREKKESFPLTVTSAQKNPTAFYLCASSISGGETQYFGPGTRLLVL.

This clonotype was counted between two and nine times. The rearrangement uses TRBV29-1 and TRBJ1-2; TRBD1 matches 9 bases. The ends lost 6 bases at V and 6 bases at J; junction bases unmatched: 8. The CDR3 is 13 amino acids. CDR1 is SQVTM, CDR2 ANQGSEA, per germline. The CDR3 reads CSVADRGLNGYTF. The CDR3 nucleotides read TGCAGCGTCGCGGACAGGGGCTTGAATGGCTACACCTTC.

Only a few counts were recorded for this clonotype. The CDR3 coding sequence is TGTGCCAGCAGCGCACAGGGAGAATCTAACTATGGCTACACCTTC. It encodes CASSAQGESNYGYTF. The chain couples TRBV6-1 to TRBJ1-2, with D tentatively TRBD1 (6 bases). V lost 6 bases, J lost 0 bases, and 14 bases lay in between. The CDR3 totals 15 residues. The germline V gene has CDR1 MNHNS and CDR2 SASEGT.

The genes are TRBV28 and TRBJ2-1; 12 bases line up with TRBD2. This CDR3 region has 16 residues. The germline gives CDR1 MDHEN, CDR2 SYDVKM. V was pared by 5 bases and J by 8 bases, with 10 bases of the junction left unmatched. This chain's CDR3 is CASSPPPSGGAHEQFF. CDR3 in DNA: TGTGCCAGCAGTCCCCCCCCTAGCGGGGGGGCCCATGAGCAGTTCTTC.

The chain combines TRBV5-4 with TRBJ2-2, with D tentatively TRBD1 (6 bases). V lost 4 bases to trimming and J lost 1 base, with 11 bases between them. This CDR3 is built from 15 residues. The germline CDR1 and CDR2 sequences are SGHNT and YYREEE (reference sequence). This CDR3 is CASSDGQLNTGELFF. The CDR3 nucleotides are TGTGCCAGCAGCGATGGACAGTTGAACACCGGGGAGCTGTTTTTT.

CDR3 residues: CATSDSSGTDTQYF. DNA of the CDR3: TGTGCCACCAGTGACTCCAGCGGCACAGATACGCAGTATTTT. V usage is TRBV24-1 and J usage is TRBJ2-3, with no clear D. This CDR3 has 14 amino acids. Trimming left V 4 bases short and J 1 base short, with 8 bases between. CDR1 and CDR2 (germline): KGHDR, SFDVKD.

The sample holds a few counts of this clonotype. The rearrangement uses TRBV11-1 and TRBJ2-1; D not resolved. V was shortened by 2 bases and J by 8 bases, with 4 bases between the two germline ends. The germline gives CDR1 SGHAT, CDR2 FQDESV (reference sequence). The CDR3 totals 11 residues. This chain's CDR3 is CASSLRDEQFF. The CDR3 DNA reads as TGTGCCAGCAGCTTACGCGATGAGCAGTTCTTC. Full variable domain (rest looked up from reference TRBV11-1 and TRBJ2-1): EAEVAQSPRYKITEKSQAVAFWCDPISGHATLYWYRQILGQGPELLVQFQDESVVDDSQLPKDRFSAERLKGVDSTLKIQPAELGDSAMYLCASSLRDEQFFGPGTRLTVL.

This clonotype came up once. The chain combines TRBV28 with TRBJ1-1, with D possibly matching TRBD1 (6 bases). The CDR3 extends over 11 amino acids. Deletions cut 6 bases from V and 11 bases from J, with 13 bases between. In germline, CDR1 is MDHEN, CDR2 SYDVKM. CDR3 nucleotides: TGTGCCAGCAGCGTTACAGGGCAGGCTTTCTTT. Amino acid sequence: CASSVTGQAFF.

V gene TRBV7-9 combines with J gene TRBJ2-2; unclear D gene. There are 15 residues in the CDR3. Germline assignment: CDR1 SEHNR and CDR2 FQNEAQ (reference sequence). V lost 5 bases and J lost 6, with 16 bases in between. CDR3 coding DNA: TGTGCCAGCAGCCCGCGCCGCTTCGGGTCCGGGGAGCTGTTTTTT. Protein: CASSPRRFGSGELFF.